This T cell receptor (beta chain) was found in a study of beta chain features in type 1 diabetes. Study-wide results and limits: Naive, central memory and Treg TCRB repertoires appeared more alike in patients than in healthy donors. For Type 1 diabetes patients, all four CD4+ subsets carried TCRB CDR3s that were moderately but significantly shorter.

The single heparinised draw taken from each donor contained about 100 mL of blood on average. Purity exceeded 95% in all sorted populations. This clone was observed a few times. Antigen: not known. Other nucleotide sequences from this sample produce the same CDR3. V gave up 5 bases and J gave up 7 bases, with 9 bases separating them. Germline assignment: CDR1 MDHEN and CDR2 SYDVKM. The CDR3 totals 12 residues. Reverse transcription of all isolated RNA meant that expressed TCRB transcripts were sequenced. Generated by immunoSEQ multiplex PCR, the TCRdb table keeps only in-frame clones and is missing some. The table has 600,000 to 700,000 clones, around 12% seen once; the top ten hold more than 0.095%.

This sequence was found in a man aged 25 to 40 with type 1 diabetes. The sample comprised naive CD4+ T cells from blood. This chain links TRBV28 with TRBJ1-5; no clear D. The chain's CDR3 is CASSLSSQPQHF. CDR3 DNA sequence: TGTGCCAGCAGTCTCTCCAGCCAGCCCCAGCATTTT.